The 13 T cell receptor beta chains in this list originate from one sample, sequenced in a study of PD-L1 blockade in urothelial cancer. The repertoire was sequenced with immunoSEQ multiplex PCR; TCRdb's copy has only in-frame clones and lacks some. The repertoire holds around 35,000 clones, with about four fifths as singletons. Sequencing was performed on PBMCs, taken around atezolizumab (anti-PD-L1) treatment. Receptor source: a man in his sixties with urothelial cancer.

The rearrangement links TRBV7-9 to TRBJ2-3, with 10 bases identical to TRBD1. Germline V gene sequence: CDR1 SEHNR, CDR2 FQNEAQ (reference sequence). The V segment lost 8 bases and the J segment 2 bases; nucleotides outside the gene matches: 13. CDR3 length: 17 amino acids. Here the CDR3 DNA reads TGTGCCAGCGCACCGACCCGCGGGACAGGGGACACAGATACGCAGTATTTT. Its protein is CASAPTRGTGDTDTQYF.

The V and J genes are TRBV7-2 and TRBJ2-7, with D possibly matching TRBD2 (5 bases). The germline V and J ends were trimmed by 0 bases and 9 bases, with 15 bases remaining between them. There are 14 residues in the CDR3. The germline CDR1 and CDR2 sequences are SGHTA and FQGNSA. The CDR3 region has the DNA TGTGCCAGCAGCTTAGCGGGTTATGGGGAGCTGCAGTACTTC. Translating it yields CASSLAGYGELQYF. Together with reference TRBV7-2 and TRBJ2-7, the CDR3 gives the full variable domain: GAGVSQSPSNKVTEKGKDVELRCDPISGHTALYWYRQSLGQGLEFLIYFQGNSAPDKSGLPSDRFSAERTGGSVSTLTIQRTQQEDSAVYLCASSLAGYGELQYFGPGTRLTVT.

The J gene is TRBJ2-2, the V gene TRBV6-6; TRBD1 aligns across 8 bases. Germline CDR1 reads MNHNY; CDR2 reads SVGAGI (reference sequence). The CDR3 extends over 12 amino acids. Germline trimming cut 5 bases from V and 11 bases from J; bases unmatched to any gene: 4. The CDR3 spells CASSRTGYELFF. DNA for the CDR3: TGTGCCAGCAGTCGGACAGGGTACGAGCTGTTTTTT.

The CDR3 bases are TGTGCCAGCAGCACAGGGCTTGCTGGGGCCAACGTCCTGACTTTC. This translates into CASSTGLAGANVLTF. The chain joins TRBV6-6 to TRBJ2-6, with D possibly being TRBD1 (6 bases). The V gene's germline CDR1 is MNHNY and CDR2 SVGAGI (reference sequence). This CDR3 region has 15 residues. V was trimmed by 6 bases and J by 2 bases, leaving 11 bases between them.

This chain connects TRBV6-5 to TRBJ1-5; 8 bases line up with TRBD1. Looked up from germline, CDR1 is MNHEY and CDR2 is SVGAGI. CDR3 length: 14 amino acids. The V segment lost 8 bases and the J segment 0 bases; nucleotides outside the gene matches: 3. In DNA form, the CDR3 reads TGTGCCAGCCAGGGGGCATATAGCAATCAGCCCCAGCATTTT. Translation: CASQGAYSNQPQHF.

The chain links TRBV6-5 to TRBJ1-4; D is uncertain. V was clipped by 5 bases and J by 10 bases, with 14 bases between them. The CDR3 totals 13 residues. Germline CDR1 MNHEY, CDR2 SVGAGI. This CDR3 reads CASSLAGNGKLFF. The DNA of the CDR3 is TGTGCCAGCAGTCTGGCAGGTAACGGAAAACTGTTTTTT.

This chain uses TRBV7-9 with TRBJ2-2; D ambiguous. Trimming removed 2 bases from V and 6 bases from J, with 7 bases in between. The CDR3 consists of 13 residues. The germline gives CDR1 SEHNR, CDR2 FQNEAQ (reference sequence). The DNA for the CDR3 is TGTGCCAGCAGCTTAAACCCGGCCGGGGAGCTGTTTTTT. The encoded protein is CASSLNPAGELFF. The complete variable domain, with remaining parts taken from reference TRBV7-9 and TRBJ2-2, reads DTGVSQNPRHKITKRGQNVTFRCDPISEHNRLYWYRQTLGQGPEFLTYFQNEAQLEKSRLLSDRFSAERPKGSFSTLEIQRTEQGDSAMYLCASSLNPAGELFFGEGSRLTVL.

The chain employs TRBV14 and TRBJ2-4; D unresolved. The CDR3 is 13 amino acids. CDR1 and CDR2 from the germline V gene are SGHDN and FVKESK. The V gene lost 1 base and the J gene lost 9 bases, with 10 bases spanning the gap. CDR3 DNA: TGTGCCAGCAGCCAAGCAGGTGTTCCCATTCAGTACTTC. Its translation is CASSQAGVPIQYF.

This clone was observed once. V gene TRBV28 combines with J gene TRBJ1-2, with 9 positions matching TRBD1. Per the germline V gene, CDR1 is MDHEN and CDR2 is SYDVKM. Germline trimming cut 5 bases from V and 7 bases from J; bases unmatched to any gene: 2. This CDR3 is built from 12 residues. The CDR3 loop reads CASSTGGSGYTF. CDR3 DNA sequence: TGTGCCAGCAGTACAGGGGGCTCTGGCTACACCTTC.

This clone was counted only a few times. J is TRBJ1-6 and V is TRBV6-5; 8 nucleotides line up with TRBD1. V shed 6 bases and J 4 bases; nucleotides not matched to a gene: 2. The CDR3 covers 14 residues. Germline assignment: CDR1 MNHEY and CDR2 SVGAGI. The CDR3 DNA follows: TGTGCCAGCAGCAGGGGGCGTTATAATTCACCCCTCCACTTT. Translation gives CASSRGRYNSPLHF.

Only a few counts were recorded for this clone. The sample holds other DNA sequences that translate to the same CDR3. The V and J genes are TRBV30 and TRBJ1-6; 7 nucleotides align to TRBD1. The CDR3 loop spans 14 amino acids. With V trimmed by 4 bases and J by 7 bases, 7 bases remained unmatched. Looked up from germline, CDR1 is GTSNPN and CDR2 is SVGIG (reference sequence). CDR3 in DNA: TGTGCCTGGACTACAGGGGTTGAGAATTCACCCCTCCACTTT. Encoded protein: CAWTTGVENSPLHF. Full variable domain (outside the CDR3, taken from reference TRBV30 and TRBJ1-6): SQTIHQWPATLVQPVGSPLSLECTVEGTSNPNLYWYRQAAGRGLQLLFYSVGIGQISSEVPQNLSASRPQDRQFILSSKKLLLSDSGFYLCAWTTGVENSPLHFGNGTRLTVT.

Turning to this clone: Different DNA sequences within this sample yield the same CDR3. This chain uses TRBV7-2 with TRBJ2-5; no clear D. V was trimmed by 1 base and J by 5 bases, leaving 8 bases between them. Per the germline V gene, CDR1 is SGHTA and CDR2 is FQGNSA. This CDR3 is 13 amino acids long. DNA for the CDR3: TGTGCCAGCAGCTTAGGACCGGAGGAGACCCAGTACTTC. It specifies CASSLGPEETQYF. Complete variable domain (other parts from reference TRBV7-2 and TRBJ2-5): GAGVSQSPSNKVTEKGKDVELRCDPISGHTALYWYRQSLGQGLEFLIYFQGNSAPDKSGLPSDRFSAERTGGSVSTLTIQRTQQEDSAVYLCASSLGPEETQYFGPGTRLLVL.

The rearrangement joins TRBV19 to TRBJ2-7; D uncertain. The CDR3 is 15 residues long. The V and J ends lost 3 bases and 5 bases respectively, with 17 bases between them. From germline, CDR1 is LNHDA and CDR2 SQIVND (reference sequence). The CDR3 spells CASSISYGVLDEQYF. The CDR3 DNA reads TGTGCCAGTAGTATCTCATACGGAGTTCTTGACGAGCAGTACTTC.